This TCR beta chain was recovered during a study of cytomegalovirus exposure and HLA in healthy donors. The study, taken as a whole, reports: Researchers counted around 160 TCR beta chains as cytomegalovirus-associated.

Notes on this clone: The antigen remains undetermined.

The CDR3 sequence is 16 residues long. V was clipped by 4 bases and J by 6 bases; unmatched bases: 11. Germline lookup yields CDR1 SGHVS and CDR2 FQNEAQ. It was with 60 Vbeta and 13 Jbeta primers that the PCR ran. The repertoire was sequenced with immunoSEQ multiplex PCR; TCRdb's copy has only in-frame clones and lacks some. The table lists approximately 88,000 clones, around 79% of them singletons. The sequence came from a man aged 18 to 29 in good health and CMV-seropositive. The V and J genes are TRBV7-8 and TRBJ1-4, with TRBD1 identical over 7 bases. The sequenced sample was PBMCs. The CDR3 here is CASSSGLQGSDEKLFF. CDR3 DNA: TGTGCCAGCAGCTCAGGCCTACAGGGGTCCGATGAAAAACTGTTTTTT.